The rows below give T cell receptor beta chains drawn from one sample of a study of T cell responses to AZD1222 COVID-19 vaccine. Repertoires were generated with immunoSEQ multiplex PCR, while TCRdb's copy carries only in-frame clones and drops some. The sample includes about 140,000 clones, about 89% seen only once; the top ten take over 3.5%. This material consisted of peripheral blood, taken on day 0 of AZD1222 vaccination. The source of these receptors is an adult in good health. The CDR3 runs from the conserved cysteine through the conserved F or W. D genes are given only for firm matches. Rows give clone size only sometimes, using once, few, many, or a class for an expanded clone.

DNA,CDR3,V,size,D,J
TGTGCCAGCAGTGATACTTGGGGCAGGGGTGAAGCTTTCTTT,CASSDTWGRGEAFF,TRBV6-1,NA,NA,TRBJ1-1
TGTGCCAGAAGTCCACTGACTGAAGCTTTCTTT,CARSPLTEAFF,TRBV7-5,few,NA,TRBJ1-1
TGTGCCAGTAGTTTTGACAGGGGGAGCGATCAGCCCCAGCATTTT,CASSFDRGSDQPQHF,TRBV19,NA,TRBD1,TRBJ1-5
TGTGCCAGCAGCCAAGGGGTCCGCGGGGGCTACACCTTC,CASSQGVRGGYTF,TRBV14,NA,NA,TRBJ1-2
TGTGCCAGCAGCCTAGGGGCGTTTTACTCTGGGGCCAACGTCCTGACTTTC,CASSLGAFYSGANVLTF,TRBV3-1/TRBV3-2,NA,NA,TRBJ2-6
TGTGCCAGCAGTTTATATCCGGGACAGGGAGCCTATGGCTACACCTTC,CASSLYPGQGAYGYTF,TRBV28,NA,TRBD1,TRBJ1-2
TGTGCCAGCACCTATACTAGTATTTCCTACAATGAGCAGTTCTTC,CASTYTSISYNEQFF,TRBV28,NA,NA,TRBJ2-1
TGTGCCAGTATGGACGGCAACTATGGCTACACCTTC,CASMDGNYGYTF,TRBV19,NA,NA,TRBJ1-2
TGTGCCAGTAGACATGGGAGGGGCACTGAAGCTTTCTTT,CASRHGRGTEAFF,TRBV27,NA,NA,TRBJ1-1
TGCAGCGTTGCGGACAGGGTCGGCGGTCAGCCCCAGCATTTT,CSVADRVGGQPQHF,TRBV29-1,NA,TRBD1,TRBJ1-5
TGTGCCAGCAGTGAAGCCGGGAGGGTGCTCAATTCACCCCTCCACTTT,CASSEAGRVLNSPLHF,TRBV2,NA,NA,TRBJ1-6
TGTGCCAGCAGCGCCCGTTACGAGCAGTACTTC,CASSARYEQYF,TRBV7-2,NA,NA,TRBJ2-7
TGTGCCAGCAGCTTCCGGGACAAAGACACCGGGGAGCTGTTTTTT,CASSFRDKDTGELFF,TRBV7-9,once,NA,TRBJ2-2
TGCGCCAGCAGTGAGTCCTTCAATTCACCCCTCCACTTT,CASSESFNSPLHF,TRBV10-2,NA,NA,TRBJ1-6
TGTGCCAGCAGTAGCCCTCATGGTCGCCAGGGTGGCTACACCTTC,CASSSPHGRQGGYTF,TRBV28,NA,NA,TRBJ1-2
TGTGCCAGCAGCTTGATCCGCCCGGACAGCCGTCCCTACGAGCAGTACTTC,CASSLIRPDSRPYEQYF,TRBV7-8,NA,NA,TRBJ2-7
TGTGCCAGCAGCTTAAGGGACAGGGGGTTTCGAGAGCAGTACTTC,CASSLRDRGFREQYF,TRBV7-9,once,TRBD1,TRBJ2-7
TGTGCCAGCAGCAAGACCACAGGGGATACGGGAGCTTTCTTT,CASSKTTGDTGAFF,TRBV13,NA,TRBD1,TRBJ1-1
TGCGCCAGCAGCTTCTCTCGGGGGGGAGGAGACAATGAGCAGTTCTTC,CASSFSRGGGDNEQFF,TRBV5-1,NA,TRBD2,TRBJ2-1
TGTGCCAGCAGCCATGCTACCGGGACTAGCGGGAGGGCCTACAATGAGCAGTTCTTC,CASSHATGTSGRAYNEQFF,TRBV4-2,once,TRBD2,TRBJ2-1
TGTGCCAGTAGTATTCACAGGGGGCGGGCAAGCAATCAGCCCCAGCATTTT,CASSIHRGRASNQPQHF,TRBV19,NA,TRBD1,TRBJ1-5
TGCGCCAGCAGTCTCCGGGACAGAGATACGCAGTATTTT,CASSLRDRDTQYF,TRBV10-2,NA,TRBD1,TRBJ2-3
TGTGCCAGTAGTACAGGACGGGTCTCCTACGAGCAGTACTTC,CASSTGRVSYEQYF,TRBV19,NA,NA,TRBJ2-7
TGTGCCAGCAGCTTGACGAGGGCCACTGAAGCTTTCTTT,CASSLTRATEAFF,TRBV5-4,NA,NA,TRBJ1-1
TGTGCCAGCAGTTCATGGGACAGGGAGATTACCGGGGAGCTGTTTTTT,CASSSWDREITGELFF,TRBV27,NA,TRBD1,TRBJ2-2
TGTGCCAGCGCGACAGGGCTCTATGGCTACACCTTC,CASATGLYGYTF,TRBV2,NA,TRBD1,TRBJ1-2
TGTGCCAGCAGCTTGCGGGGGCGCTATGGCTACACCTTC,CASSLRGRYGYTF,TRBV5-6,NA,NA,TRBJ1-2
TGTGCCAGCAGTGATATAGGACAGGGGTCCTACGAGCAGTACTTC,CASSDIGQGSYEQYF,TRBV6-1,many,TRBD1,TRBJ2-7
TGTGCCAGCACCAAGGGGGGGGCAGGCGGGGAGCTGTTTTTT,CASTKGGAGGELFF,TRBV9,NA,NA,TRBJ2-2
TGCGCCAGCAGCCAGGGATACACCGGGGAGCTGTTTTTT,CASSQGYTGELFF,TRBV4-1,NA,NA,TRBJ2-2
TGTGCCAGTTGGGGAGTTGAGGGGCACTATGGCTACACCTTC,CASWGVEGHYGYTF,TRBV19,NA,NA,TRBJ1-2
TGTGCCAGCAGCGCCGAGCAGACCGGGACAAGCAATCAGCCCCAGCATTTT,CASSAEQTGTSNQPQHF,TRBV7-9,NA,NA,TRBJ1-5
TGTGCCAGCAGCTGGGGACAGGGCGGTCAGCCCCAGCATTTT,CASSWGQGGQPQHF,TRBV5-6,NA,TRBD1,TRBJ1-5
TGTGCCAGCCGGCGGGAGCGGGAGGGAGGAACGCAGTATTTT,CASRREREGGTQYF,TRBV19,NA,TRBD2,TRBJ2-3
TGTGCCAGCAGCTTAGTTTCTTACGGTGAGCAGTTCTTC,CASSLVSYGEQFF,TRBV11-2,NA,NA,TRBJ2-1
TGTGCCAGTAGGCAGACACGTTGGACTGAAGCTTTCTTT,CASRQTRWTEAFF,TRBV19,NA,NA,TRBJ1-1
TGTGCCAGCAGTTTATGGGTGTCAACTGGTGGCTACACCTTC,CASSLWVSTGGYTF,TRBV28,NA,NA,TRBJ1-2
TGTGCCAGCTCACCCCGGGACAGGGGCTCCTACGAGCAGTACTTC,CASSPRDRGSYEQYF,TRBV18,NA,TRBD1,TRBJ2-7
TGTGCCAGCAGCTTCCGGGACAGGGGGCGTGAAAAACTGTTTTTT,CASSFRDRGREKLFF,TRBV3-1/TRBV3-2,NA,TRBD1,TRBJ1-4
TGTGCCAGCGCGACAGGGGGTATCTACGAGCAGTACTTC,CASATGGIYEQYF,TRBV19,NA,TRBD1,TRBJ2-7
TGTGCCACCAGCAGAGAACTGGACAACGTATACAATGAGCAGTTCTTC,CATSRELDNVYNEQFF,TRBV15,NA,NA,TRBJ2-1
TGTGCCAGCAGGGAACCCGCTAGGGCGGAGGAAGGCTACACCTTC,CASREPARAEEGYTF,TRBV2,NA,NA,TRBJ1-2
TGTGCCAGCAGCCAAGATGTGGGATATGGCTACACCTTC,CASSQDVGYGYTF,TRBV4-2,NA,NA,TRBJ1-2
TGCGCCAGCAGCCCGATCAAGACAGGCACCTACGAGCAGTACTTC,CASSPIKTGTYEQYF,TRBV4-1,NA,NA,TRBJ2-7
TGCGCCAGCAGCCCGACAGGAGGAGATACGCAGTATTTT,CASSPTGGDTQYF,TRBV10-2,NA,NA,TRBJ2-3
TGTGCCAGTAGTCGGTTGACCGGGATCGAGAACAATGAGCAGTTCTTC,CASSRLTGIENNEQFF,TRBV19,NA,NA,TRBJ2-1
TGTGCCAGCAGCTTGGAAGGGCCCTCAAACCCCACCGGGGAGCTGTTTTTT,CASSLEGPSNPTGELFF,TRBV5-4,NA,NA,TRBJ2-2
TGTGCCAGCAGTCAAATCCGGACAGGAAAGGCGGAAGCTTTCTTT,CASSQIRTGKAEAFF,TRBV6-5,NA,TRBD1,TRBJ1-1
TGTGCCAGCAGCGTAGCGGGCAGGATGAACACTGAAGCTTTCTTT,CASSVAGRMNTEAFF,TRBV9,NA,NA,TRBJ1-1
TGTGCCAGTAGCCCTAAGGCCATGAACACTGAAGCTTTCTTT,CASSPKAMNTEAFF,TRBV19,NA,NA,TRBJ1-1
TGTGCCTGGAGTAGACTTAAAAACTCCTACAATGAGCAGTTCTTC,CAWSRLKNSYNEQFF,TRBV30,NA,NA,TRBJ2-1